The next 25 T cell receptor beta chains were all read from a single sample in a study of type 1 and type 2 diabetes patients. Genomic DNA was the PCR template. Amplification of the beta chain CDR3 used 30 forward and 13 reverse multiplex primers. MiXCR, run by TCRdb on the multiplex PCR reads, gives a single entry per CDR3 protein. Of 250,000 or so distinct CDR3 sequences listed, 47% are singletons. Sequencing input: peripheral blood mononuclear cells (PBMCs). The source of these receptors is a man between 18 and 29 years old with type 2 diabetes.

With regard to this clonotype: One end of the junction varies from germline; a read error may be responsible. This chain uses TRBV27 with TRBJ2-7; 8 nucleotides align to TRBD2. This CDR3 contains 13 residues. The germline V gene encodes CDR1 MNHEY and CDR2 SMNVEV (reference sequence). In DNA, the CDR3 is TGTGCCAGCACGACTAGCGCGTCCTCCGAGCAGTACTTC. It yields the protein CASTTSASSEQYF.

V and J are TRBV11-2 and TRBJ2-1; D possibly corresponds to TRBD2 (6 bases). This CDR3 region has 15 residues. Trimming left V 0 bases short and J 9 bases short, with 15 bases between. Germline values: CDR1 SGHAT, CDR2 FQNNGV. The DNA of the CDR3 is TGTGCCAGCAGCTTAGATCGGGCGGGGATCAGTGAGCAGTTCTTC. Translating it yields CASSLDRAGISEQFF.

This sequence joins TRBV9 and TRBJ2-3, with D possibly being TRBD1 or TRBD2 (5 bases each). This CDR3 is 18 amino acids long. Per germline, CDR1 SGDLS and CDR2 YYNGEE. The V and J ends lost 5 bases and 1 base respectively, with 23 bases between them. Here the CDR3 reads CASSPRDGDPRGTDTQYF. CDR3 nucleotide sequence: TGTGCCAGCAGTCCACGGGACGGAGACCCTCGGGGCACAGATACGCAGTATTTT.

The gene calls are TRBV30 and TRBJ1-1; no clear D. The V and J ends lost 3 bases and 0 bases respectively, with 5 bases between them. CDR3 size: 12 residues. The germline V gene has CDR1 GTSNPN and CDR2 SVGIG (reference sequence). CDR3 region: CAWRSVNTEAFF. The CDR3 coding sequence is TGTGCCTGGAGATCAGTGAACACTGAAGCTTTCTTT.

Of note for this clonotype: Compared with germline, one end of the junction differs, possibly owing to a read error. The chain couples TRBV14 to TRBJ2-7; the D call may be TRBD1 or TRBD2 (5 bases each). CDR1 is SGHDN, CDR2 FVKESK, per germline. The CDR3 extends over 13 amino acids. CDR3 DNA sequence: TGCGCCAGCAGTGAGTCCAGGGAGCGCGAGCGGTACTTC. The encoded protein is CASSESRERERYF.

The chain has TRBV29-1 and TRBJ1-1, with TRBD1 matching over 7 bases. The germline V gene has CDR1 SQVTM and CDR2 ANQGSEA. The CDR3 is 14 amino acids. V shed 4 bases and J 1 base; nucleotides not matched to a gene: 6. CDR3 nucleotides: TGCAGCGTTGGGTCAGGGGGAGGGAACACTGAAGCTTTCTTT. Its translation: CSVGSGGGNTEAFF.

V and J are TRBV20-1 and TRBJ2-1; possibly TRBD2 for D (5 bases). CDR3 size: 15 residues. The germline V gene has CDR1 DFQATT and CDR2 SNEGSKA (reference sequence). Trimming removed 0 bases at V and 2 bases at J, with 11 bases between. CDR3 sequence reads: CSAREEGPAYNEQFF. CDR3 nucleotides: TGCAGTGCTAGAGAAGAGGGTCCAGCCTACAATGAGCAGTTCTTC.

The V and J genes are TRBV10-3 and TRBJ2-5, with 9 bases aligning to TRBD1. The CDR3 sequence is 14 residues long. Trimming took 5 bases from V and 2 from J; bases not matched to a gene: 3. The germline CDR1 and CDR2 sequences are ENHRY and SYGVKD. CDR3 DNA sequence: TGTGCCATCAGTACAGGGGGCGTTCAAGAGACCCAGTACTTC. Translating gives CAISTGGVQETQYF.

The sample holds a few counts of this clonotype. This rearrangement joins TRBV10-1 to TRBJ2-1; a possible D gene is TRBD2 (6 bases). V was shortened by 8 bases and J by 10 bases, with 18 bases between the two germline ends. Per the germline V gene, CDR1 is WNHNN and CDR2 is SYGVQD (reference sequence). CDR3 length: 13 residues. The CDR3 reads CASLLRGTSEQFF. Written as DNA, the CDR3 is TGCGCCAGCTTACTTCGGGGGACTTCAGAGCAGTTCTTC.

The rearrangement joins TRBV10-3 to TRBJ2-1; perhaps TRBD2 as D (6 bases). The germline V and J ends were trimmed by 10 bases and 8 bases, with 21 bases remaining between them. Germline CDR1 ENHRY, CDR2 SYGVKD. The CDR3 runs to 14 residues. The DNA for the CDR3 is TGTGCCACCGCGACTAGTCTGGAGGGCGATGAGCAGTTCTTC. This codes for CATATSLEGDEQFF.

This clonotype turned up a few times. This rearrangement joins TRBV11-2 to TRBJ2-7; TRBD1 matches 7 bases. The length of the CDR3 is 14 residues. With 1 base clipped from V and 2 bases from J, the junction kept 2 bases outside the gene matches. In germline, CDR1 is SGHAT, CDR2 FQNNGV. CDR3 DNA: TGTGCCAGCAGCTTAGGACAGGGTACCTACGAGCAGTACTTC. Translation gives CASSLGQGTYEQYF.

Points on this clonotype: A junction end diverges from the germline sequence, so it may reflect a read error. This rearrangement joins TRBV2 to TRBJ2-3; perhaps D is TRBD1 or TRBD2 (5 bases each). Germline CDR1 reads SNHLY; CDR2 reads FYNNEI. The CDR3 has 13 amino acids. CDR3 coding DNA: TGCGCCAGCAGGGACCGGAGTGCAGATACGCAGTATTTT. This sequence encodes CASRDRSADTQYF.

The chain is built from TRBV7-8 and TRBJ1-6; possible D gene TRBD1, 6 bases. The CDR3 consists of 14 residues. CDR1 is SGHVS, CDR2 FQNEAQ, per germline. Trimming shortened V by 9 bases and J by 7 bases, and 16 bases separated the two germline ends. CDR3 loop: CASSTTGYNSPLHF. DNA of the CDR3: TGTGCCAGTAGTACCACAGGGTACAATTCACCCCTCCACTTT.

The chain couples TRBV6-5 to TRBJ1-6, with D possibly being TRBD1 (5 bases). The CDR3 has 15 residues. From germline, CDR1 is MNHEY and CDR2 SVGAGI. The germline V and J ends were trimmed by 6 bases and 7 bases, with 16 bases remaining between them. The CDR3 nucleotides are TGTGCCAGCAGGGCCGACAGATCCCACAATTCACCCCTCCACTTT. Translation gives CASRADRSHNSPLHF.

Comment on this clonotype: The junction and the germline gene differ at one end; a read error may be behind it. V gene TRBV28 combines with J gene TRBJ1-2, with TRBD1 matching 9 bases. The CDR3 loop spans 13 amino acids. Germline CDR1 MDHEN, CDR2 SYDVKM. CDR3 loop: CASLRDRVYGHTF. The CDR3 nucleotides read TGTGCCAGCCTCCGGGACAGGGTGTATGGCCACACCTTC.

In its sample, this clonotype was seen once. J is TRBJ2-1 and V is TRBV7-8; D is ambiguous. V was shortened by 0 bases and J by 5 bases, with 11 bases between the two germline ends. Germline V CDR1 and CDR2: SGHVS, FQNEAQ. The CDR3 extends over 15 amino acids. The DNA for the CDR3 is TGTGCCAGCAGCTTAGCGCTCGACCTTGACAATGAGCAGTTCTTC. Amino acids: CASSLALDLDNEQFF.

Concerning this clonotype itself: At one end, the junction sequence differs from germline, possibly due to a read error. V usage is TRBV15 and J usage is TRBJ1-4; D is unresolved. CDR1 and CDR2 from the germline V gene are LNHNV and YYDKDF (reference sequence). This CDR3 contains 17 residues. The CDR3 nucleotides read TGTGCCACCAGCCCTAACCGAAACTCCGCAACTAATGAAAAACTGTCTTTT. Amino acid sequence: CATSPNRNSATNEKLSF.

The V and J genes are TRBV7-8 and TRBJ2-7, with 10 bases fitting TRBD2. This CDR3 has 14 amino acids. Germline CDR1 SGHVS, CDR2 FQNEAQ. V shed 0 bases, J shed 6 bases, and the junction held 2 bases outside the gene matches. The CDR3 sequence: CASSLALAGSEQYF. The CDR3 DNA is TGTGCCAGCAGCTTAGCACTAGCGGGAAGCGAGCAGTACTTC.

The V gene is TRBV29-1, the J gene TRBJ1-1; unclear D gene. CDR3 length equals 11 residues. V shed 3 bases and J shed 3 bases, with 5 bases lying between them. Germline assignment: CDR1 SQVTM and CDR2 ANQGSEA. CDR3: CSVDRHTEAFF. CDR3 coding DNA: TGCAGCGTTGATCGACACACTGAAGCTTTCTTT.

This chain connects TRBV7-9 to TRBJ2-1; D is unresolved. The V and J ends lost 5 bases and 7 bases respectively, with 12 bases between them. This CDR3 region has 13 residues. From germline, CDR1 is SEHNR and CDR2 FQNEAQ (reference sequence). The chain's CDR3 is CASSPNLGNEQFF. The CDR3 DNA reads TGTGCCAGCAGCCCTAACCTGGGGAATGAGCAGTTCTTC.

This clonotype was seen many times. The V and J genes are TRBV10-1 and TRBJ1-6; D not resolved. V was shortened by 4 bases and J by 5 bases, with 6 bases between the two germline ends. Germline V gene lookup returns CDR1 WNHNN and CDR2 SYGVQD (reference sequence). The CDR3 length is 13 residues. CDR3 region: CASSAQDNSPLHF. CDR3 sequence (DNA): TGCGCCAGCAGTGCCCAGGATAATTCACCCCTCCACTTT.

The rearrangement joins TRBV7-9 to TRBJ1-1; D remains ambiguous. The CDR3 loop spans 11 amino acids. The V gene lost 5 bases and the J gene lost 5 bases, with 6 bases spanning the gap. The germline gives CDR1 SEHNR, CDR2 FQNEAQ (reference sequence). The CDR3 loop is CASSPETEAFF. In DNA, the CDR3 is TGTGCCAGCAGCCCCGAGACTGAAGCTTTCTTT.

This clonotype has just a few counts. J is TRBJ1-2 and V is TRBV19, with 7 bases lining up with TRBD1. Trimming took 5 bases from V and 4 from J; bases not matched to a gene: 4. Germline assignment: CDR1 LNHDA and CDR2 SQIVND (reference sequence). The CDR3 is made up of 13 amino acids. The chain's CDR3 is CASSERQGYGYTF. The CDR3 coding sequence is TGTGCCAGTAGTGAACGACAGGGCTATGGCTACACCTTC.

This clonotype was recorded once. The chain recombines TRBV18 with TRBJ1-4; TRBD1 aligns across 10 bases. The CDR3 extends over 17 amino acids. V was pared by 6 bases and J by 1 base, with 8 bases of the junction left unmatched. CDR1 KGHSH and CDR2 LQKENI come from the germline V gene. The CDR3 sequence: CASSPGQGVLTNEKLFF. The CDR3 nucleotides are TGTGCCAGCTCCCCAGGACAGGGGGTTTTAACTAATGAAAAACTGTTTTTT.

The chain links TRBV20-1 to TRBJ2-5, with a possible D match to TRBD2 (6 bases). V lost 3 bases and J 2 bases, leaving 7 bases between the germline ends. The CDR3 is 12 residues long. The germline V gene encodes CDR1 DFQATT and CDR2 SNEGSKA (reference sequence). CDR3 residues: CSASGGQETQYF. The DNA of the CDR3 is TGCAGTGCTAGCGGGGGTCAAGAGACCCAGTACTTC.